The rows below give T cell receptor beta chains drawn from one sample of a study of blood T cell repertoires in COVID-19. Produced via immunoSEQ multiplex PCR; TCRdb's table is partial and in-frame only. The sample includes about 190,000 clones, around 84% of them seen just once. Sequenced input: PBMCs or T cells enriched from blood (not recorded which). These receptors all stem from a woman younger than 45 who had recovered from COVID-19. Each CDR3 is given with its conserved first and last residue. The D gene is left open where the match is weak. A clone size is listed for some rows: how often the clone was seen (once, few, many), or a class if it is expanded.

J gene | V gene | clone size | D gene | CDR3 DNA | CDR3 protein
TRBJ2-5 | TRBV28 | - | TRBD2 | TGTGCCAGCAACGACGCGGTAGCGGGAGGGCCTGTTGAGACCCAGTACTTC | CASNDAVAGGPVETQYF
TRBJ2-3 | TRBV7-2 | - | - | TGTGCCAGCAGCTTAGAAGGGGGTAGTGGTACGCAGTATTTT | CASSLEGGSGTQYF
TRBJ1-5 | TRBV2 | - | TRBD1 | TGTGCCAGCAGTGGCCCGGGACAGGGGGGAGGTCAGCCCCAGCATTTT | CASSGPGQGGGQPQHF
TRBJ1-2 | TRBV19 | - | - | TGTGCCAGTAGCCTACGAGCAGCGTCTGGCTACACCTTC | CASSLRAASGYTF
TRBJ2-1 | TRBV7-2 | once | - | TGTGCCAGCAGCTTGACTTTCAGCTCCTACAATGAGCAGTTCTTC | CASSLTFSSYNEQFF
TRBJ2-7 | TRBV2 | few | - | TGTGCCAGCAGTAACGGACAGCATGTTCGGCAGTACTTC | CASSNGQHVRQYF
TRBJ2-5 | TRBV19 | few | TRBD2 | TGTGCCACTAGCGGGGGGGCCATTGGTGAGACCCAGTACTTC | CATSGGAIGETQYF
TRBJ1-4 | TRBV10-3 | - | TRBD1 | TGTGCCATCAGTGAGTGGGACAGGGGATTTGAAAAACTGTTTTTT | CAISEWDRGFEKLFF
TRBJ2-3 | TRBV7-8 | - | TRBD2 | TGTGCCAGCAGCTTATCACGCGGAGCGGGAGGCACAGATACGCAGTATTTT | CASSLSRGAGGTDTQYF
TRBJ2-6 | TRBV19 | - | TRBD1 | TGTGCCAGTAGTCCTGGGACAGGGGGCGTAAGGGCCAACGTCCTGACTTTC | CASSPGTGGVRANVLTF
TRBJ2-2 | TRBV5-4 | - | TRBD1 | TGTGCCAGCAGCTTAGAGGGGGCGGCCGGGGAGCTGTTTTTT | CASSLEGAAGELFF
TRBJ2-6 | TRBV19 | - | TRBD1 | TGTGCCAGTACCACACCCCCCGGGACAGGATTGTTCTCTGGGGCCAACGTCCTGACTTTC | CASTTPPGTGLFSGANVLTF
TRBJ2-5 | TRBV19 | - | TRBD2 | TGTGCCAGTAGTTCTCCGCGCACGGCGGGAGGGAGGAAGACCCAGTACTTC | CASSSPRTAGGRKTQYF
TRBJ2-1 | TRBV27 | - | - | TGTGCCAGCAGTCCGACTAGTTATGAGCAGTTCTTC | CASSPTSYEQFF
TRBJ1-2 | TRBV19 | - | - | TGTGCCAGTAATTCCAAGGGGTGGGCGGATCGCTACACCTTC | CASNSKGWADRYTF
TRBJ1-5 | TRBV4-1 | - | - | TGCGCCAGCAGCTCAGGACCCGAACAGGTAGAGCCCCAGCATTTT | CASSSGPEQVEPQHF
TRBJ1-1 | TRBV11-2 | - | - | TGTGCCAGCAGCTTAATCTCTCCAGGGGTGGGCACTGAAGCTTTCTTT | CASSLISPGVGTEAFF
TRBJ2-2 | TRBV5-4 | - | - | TGTGCCAGCAGCTTGGACAGGGCGGTCGGGGAGCTGTTTTTT | CASSLDRAVGELFF
TRBJ1-2 | TRBV28 | - | TRBD1 | TGTGCCAGCAGAACAGGGGGGAACTATGGCTACACCTTC | CASRTGGNYGYTF
TRBJ1-3 | TRBV6-1 | - | TRBD1 | TGTGCCAGCAGTGATACAGGGGGCTCTGGAAACACCATATATTTT | CASSDTGGSGNTIYF
TRBJ1-1 | TRBV9 | - | - | TGTGCCAGCAGCGTAGACAGGGAGCCTCGAACTGAAGCTTTCTTT | CASSVDREPRTEAFF
TRBJ2-5 | TRBV6-4 | - | TRBD1 | TGTGCCAGCAGTGTCGGACAGGGAGAGACCCAGTACTTC | CASSVGQGETQYF